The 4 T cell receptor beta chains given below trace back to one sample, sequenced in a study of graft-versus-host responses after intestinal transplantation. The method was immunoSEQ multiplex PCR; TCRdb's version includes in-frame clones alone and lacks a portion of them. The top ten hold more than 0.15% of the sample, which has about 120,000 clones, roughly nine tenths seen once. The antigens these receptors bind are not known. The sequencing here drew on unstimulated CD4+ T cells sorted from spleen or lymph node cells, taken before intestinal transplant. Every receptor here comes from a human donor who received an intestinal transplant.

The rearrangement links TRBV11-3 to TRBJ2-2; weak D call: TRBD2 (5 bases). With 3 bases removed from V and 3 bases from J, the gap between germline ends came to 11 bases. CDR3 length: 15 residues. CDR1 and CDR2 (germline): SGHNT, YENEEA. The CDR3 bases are TGTGCCAGCAGCTTTGGGCAAGCGGACACCGGGGAGCTGTTTTTT. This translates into CASSFGQADTGELFF.

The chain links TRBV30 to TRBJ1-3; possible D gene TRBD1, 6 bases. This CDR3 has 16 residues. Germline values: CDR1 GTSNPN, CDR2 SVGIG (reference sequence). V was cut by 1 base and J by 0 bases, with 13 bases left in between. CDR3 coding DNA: TGTGCCTGGAGTGGCCGACAGGAACTCTCTGGAAACACCATATATTTT. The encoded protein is CAWSGRQELSGNTIYF. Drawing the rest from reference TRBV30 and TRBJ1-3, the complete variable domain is SQTIHQWPATLVQPVGSPLSLECTVEGTSNPNLYWYRQAAGRGLQLLFYSVGIGQISSEVPQNLSASRPQDRQFILSSKKLLLSDSGFYLCAWSGRQELSGNTIYFGEGSWLTVV.

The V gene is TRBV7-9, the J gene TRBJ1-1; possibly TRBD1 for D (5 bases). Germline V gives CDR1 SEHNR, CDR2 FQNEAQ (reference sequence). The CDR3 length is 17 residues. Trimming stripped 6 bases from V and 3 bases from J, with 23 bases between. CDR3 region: CASSEKSGHSVDTEAFF. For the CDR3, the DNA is TGTGCCAGCAGTGAAAAATCAGGACACTCTGTCGACACTGAAGCTTTCTTT.

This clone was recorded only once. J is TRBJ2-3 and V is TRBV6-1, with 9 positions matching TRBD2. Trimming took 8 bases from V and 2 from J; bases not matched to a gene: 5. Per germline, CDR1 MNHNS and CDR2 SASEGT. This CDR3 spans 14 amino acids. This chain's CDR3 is CASLSGGSTDTQYF. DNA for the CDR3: TGTGCCAGCCTGAGCGGGGGGTCCACAGATACGCAGTATTTT.